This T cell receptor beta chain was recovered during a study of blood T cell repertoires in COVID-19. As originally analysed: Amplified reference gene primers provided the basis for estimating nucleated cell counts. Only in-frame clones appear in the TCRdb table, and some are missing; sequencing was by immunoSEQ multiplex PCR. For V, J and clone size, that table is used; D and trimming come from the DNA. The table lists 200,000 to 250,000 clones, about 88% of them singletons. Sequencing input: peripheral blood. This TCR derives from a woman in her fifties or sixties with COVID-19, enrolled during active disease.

The DNA for the CDR3 is TGTGCCATCAACTCAGAAAGCGGGGATACGCAGTATTTT. It codes for CAINSESGDTQYF. This chain uses TRBV10-3 with TRBJ2-3, with D tentatively TRBD2 (6 bases). CDR1 is ENHRY, CDR2 SYGVKD, per germline. Trimming took off 7 bases at V and 6 bases at J, with 14 bases between the two ends. This CDR3 comprises 13 residues.